What follows are 28 T cell receptor beta chains derived from one specimen sequenced in a study of regulatory T cells in long-lasting Graves disease. Time point described: newly diagnosed GD, antithyroid drugs for less than 3 months. From RNA extracted from PBMCs, the TCR library was made. Relying on iRepertoire HTBI primers and Arm-PCR of CDR3 regions, the team built TCR beta libraries. Using its own MiXCR run on the multiplex PCR reads, TCRdb lists one record per CDR3 protein. Of some 200,000 distinct CDR3 sequences in the sample, around a fifth are singletons; the top ten hold roughly 10%. The sample also formed part of further work on T cells in Graves' hyperthyroidism and ophthalmopathy.

Sequenced here: peripheral blood mononuclear cells (PBMCs), sampled at new diagnosis, from a patient treated with antithyroid drugs. The receptors derive from a woman between 25 and 40 years old with Graves disease.

The V and J genes are TRBV19 and TRBJ1-5; 9 positions match TRBD1. Trimming took 4 bases from V and 1 from J; bases not matched to a gene: 5. This CDR3 contains 16 residues. CDR1 is LNHDA, CDR2 SQIVND, per germline (reference sequence). CDR3 in amino acids: CASSTGQGKSNQPQHF. The CDR3 nucleotides are TGTGCCAGTAGTACTGGACAGGGGAAGAGCAATCAGCCCCAGCATTTT.

In this sample, this clonotype turned up many times. The chain carries TRBV6-1 and TRBJ2-5; 13 bases line up with TRBD2. This CDR3 contains 18 residues. Germline assignment: CDR1 MNHNS and CDR2 SASEGT. Trimming removed 4 bases from V and 3 bases from J; junction bases left unmatched: 11. Written as DNA, the CDR3 is TGTGCCAGCAGTGCCTCCCTCGGGACTAGCGGGGATAAAGAGACCCAGTACTTC. This encodes CASSASLGTSGDKETQYF.

This clonotype has at least ten counts. The genes are TRBV29-1 and TRBJ2-5, with TRBD1 identical over 11 bases. This CDR3 is 15 amino acids long. Per germline, CDR1 SQVTM and CDR2 ANQGSEA. V gave up 2 bases and J gave up 4 bases; unmatched junction bases: 6. The CDR3 here is CSVEKDRGRSETQYF. The CDR3 nucleotides read TGCAGCGTTGAAAAGGACAGGGGGCGCTCAGAGACCCAGTACTTC. Based on the CDR3 plus reference TRBV29-1 and TRBJ2-5, the full variable domain is SAVISQKPSRDICQRGTSLTIQCQVDSQVTMMFWYRQQPGQSLTLIATANQGSEATYESGFVIDKFPISRPNLTFSTLTVSNMSPEDSSIYLCSVEKDRGRSETQYFGPGTRLLVL.

Points on this clonotype: It is likely a read error: a sequence one base away is far more abundant. The chain combines TRBV2 with TRBJ2-1; 9 nucleotides align to TRBD2. Germline-derived CDR1 and CDR2 are SNHLY and FYNNEI. Germline trimming cut 10 bases from V and 10 bases from J; bases unmatched to any gene: 17. This CDR3 spans 15 amino acids. The CDR3 spells CATVTSLAGFWEQFF. The DNA for the CDR3 is TGTGCCACCGTTACGTCTCTAGCGGGATTCTGGGAGCAGTTCTTC.

The chain carries TRBV28 and TRBJ2-7, with D perhaps being TRBD1 or TRBD2 (6 bases each). Germline values: CDR1 MDHEN, CDR2 SYDVKM. This CDR3 is built from 15 residues. The V end lost 6 bases, the J end lost 2 bases, and 17 bases lay between the germline ends. The DNA for the CDR3 is TGTGCCAGCAGCGGGATAATGGAGGGGGCCTACGAGCAGTACTTC. It encodes CASSGIMEGAYEQYF.

Many counts were recorded for this clonotype. The gene calls are TRBV3-1 and TRBJ2-1; D tentatively reads TRBD1 or TRBD2 (6 bases each). The CDR3 is made up of 16 amino acids. V lost 0 bases and J 1 base, leaving 10 bases between the germline ends. CDR1 and CDR2 from the germline V gene are LGHDT and YNNKEL (reference sequence). CDR3 in DNA: TGTGCCAGCAGCCAAGATTGGGGGGCTTCCTACAATGAGCAGTTCTTC. Residues: CASSQDWGASYNEQFF.

As DNA, the CDR3 is TGTGCCATCAGTGACGGGAGACCCTACGAGCAGTACTTC. As protein: CAISDGRPYEQYF. The V call is TRBV10-3, the J call TRBJ2-7, with D possibly TRBD2 on 6 matching bases. CDR1 and CDR2 (germline): ENHRY, SYGVKD. This CDR3 comprises 13 residues. Trimming removed 3 bases at V and 2 bases at J, with 8 bases between.

Ten or more counts support this clonotype. The V and J genes are TRBV28 and TRBJ1-2, with TRBD1 matching 7 bases. Germline trimming cut 8 bases from V and 8 bases from J; bases unmatched to any gene: 11. Germline CDR1 reads MDHEN; CDR2 reads SYDVKM. The CDR3 spans 13 residues. CDR3 DNA sequence: TGTGCCAGCCTTTCCGACAGGGCGGGCGGCTACACCTTC. Its translation is CASLSDRAGGYTF.

This clonotype was recorded only once. The J gene is TRBJ2-7, the V gene TRBV30, with 10 bases matching TRBD1. V lost 3 bases, J lost 5 bases, and 13 bases stayed unmatched. From germline, CDR1 is GTSNPN and CDR2 SVGIG (reference sequence). The CDR3 extends over 16 amino acids. DNA of the CDR3: TGTGCCTGGAGCTCAGGGGACAGGGGAGGTAGCAACGAGCAGTACTTC. Translation gives CAWSSGDRGGSNEQYF.

This clonotype was seen repeatedly, ten times or more. CDR3 bases: TGTGCCAGCAGTGACTACCACTCTGGGGCCAACGTCCTGACTTTC. Translating it yields CASSDYHSGANVLTF. This rearrangement joins TRBV2 to TRBJ2-6; the D is unclear. The germline V and J ends were trimmed by 3 bases and 0 bases, with 6 bases remaining between them. Germline CDR1 is SNHLY and CDR2 is FYNNEI. The CDR3 extends over 15 amino acids.

This clonotype was observed a few times. A clone one base away is much larger, so this may be a read error. Here the CDR3 omits its conserved ending phenylalanine or tryptophan, so a read error is the likely source. The limits of the CDR3 on the DNA are not certain, so only TCRdb's listed CDR3 is given. This chain uses TRBV28 with TRBJ1-2; the DNA was not used to check the table's D call, TRBD1. Germline CDR1 is MDHEN and CDR2 is SYDVKM. The CDR3 is 12 amino acids in total, end residues counted. The CDR3 is CASSLSAGANTL.

Many counts were recorded for this clonotype. V is TRBV7-9 and J is TRBJ2-2, with D unclear. The V end lost 0 bases, the J end lost 1 base, and 3 bases lay between the germline ends. The germline V gene has CDR1 SEHNR and CDR2 FQNEAQ (reference sequence). CDR3 length: 14 amino acids. For the CDR3, the DNA is TGTGCCAGCAGCTTAGCCCGGAACACCGGGGAGCTGTTTTTT. It translates to CASSLARNTGELFF.

The chain uses TRBV12-3 or TRBV12-4 and TRBJ1-3; 7 nucleotides align to TRBD1. The V and J ends lost 5 bases and 4 bases, in that order; junction bases with no gene match: 2. The CDR3 sequence is 13 residues long. This CDR3 reads CASSRQGGNTIYF. The CDR3 region has the DNA TGTGCCAGCAGTCGACAGGGCGGAAACACCATATATTTT.

This clonotype was observed at least ten times. V usage is TRBV30 and J usage is TRBJ2-7; D is perhaps TRBD2 (7 bases). V gave up 4 bases and J gave up 7 bases, with 17 bases separating them. This CDR3 is built from 13 residues. In germline, CDR1 is GTSNPN, CDR2 SVGIG (reference sequence). The CDR3 sequence: CAWNLIQGGEQYF. CDR3 bases: TGTGCCTGGAACCTTATACAGGGAGGGGAGCAGTACTTC.

Ten or more counts support this clonotype. The chain uses TRBV28 and TRBJ2-1, with TRBD2 as a possible D gene (6 bases). In germline, CDR1 is MDHEN, CDR2 SYDVKM. This CDR3 has 16 residues. V was shortened by 4 bases and J by 7 bases, with 20 bases between the two germline ends. CDR3 residues: CASSSPTSGGKNEQFF. The CDR3 DNA sequence: TGTGCCAGCAGTTCCCCGACTAGTGGGGGGAAGAATGAGCAGTTCTTC.

This clonotype was detected many times. J is TRBJ2-7 and V is TRBV3-1; D is undetermined. The CDR3 runs 11 residues. V gave up 6 bases and J gave up 7 bases, with 10 bases separating them. Germline V lookup: CDR1 LGHDT, CDR2 YNNKEL (reference sequence). The CDR3 nucleotides read TGTGCCAGCAGTCCGGGTCGGGAGCAGTACTTC. It is translated as CASSPGREQYF.

This clonotype has a count of ten or more. A much larger clone lies one base from this, so it may be a read error. CDR3 sequence: CASSYGTGYEQYF. CDR3 nucleotides: TGTGCCAGCAGTTACGGGACAGGCTACGAGCAGTACTTC. This chain joins TRBV6-2 or TRBV6-3 and TRBJ2-7, with TRBD1 identical over 8 bases. V was clipped by 2 bases and J by 3 bases; unmatched bases: 0. The length of the CDR3 is 13 residues. Germline V gives CDR1 MNHEY, CDR2 SVGEGT.

This clonotype was observed a few times. V and J are TRBV10-3 and TRBJ2-3, with D unclear. Germline-derived CDR1 and CDR2 are ENHRY and SYGVKD. Trimming took 8 bases from V and 6 from J, leaving 18 bases between them. The CDR3 extends over 14 amino acids. Here the CDR3 reads CAIANRALGDTQYF. CDR3 coding DNA: TGTGCCATCGCCAATCGGGCCCTAGGGGATACGCAGTATTTT.

The gene calls are TRBV6-2 or TRBV6-3 and TRBJ2-4, with D perhaps TRBD2 (5 bases). CDR3 length: 14 amino acids. Per germline, CDR1 MNHEY and CDR2 SVGEGT. V was cut by 5 bases and J by 2 bases, with 10 bases left in between. CDR3: CASSGGGTKNIQYF. The CDR3 nucleotides are TGTGCCAGCAGTGGAGGAGGAACCAAAAACATTCAGTACTTC.

This chain connects TRBV9 to TRBJ2-2, with D perhaps TRBD2 (5 bases). CDR3 length: 17 amino acids. Germline V gene lookup returns CDR1 SGDLS and CDR2 YYNGEE. Deletions cut 4 bases from V and 1 base from J, with 17 bases between. The CDR3: CASSFTSSGLNTGELFF. The DNA of the CDR3 is TGTGCCAGCAGCTTTACGTCGAGTGGACTGAACACCGGGGAGCTGTTTTTT.

The chain employs TRBV4-1 and TRBJ1-2; 9 bases match TRBD1. The CDR3 contains 17 residues. Unmatched junction bases numbered 7, after V lost 2 bases and J lost 0 bases. Per the germline V gene, CDR1 is MGHRA and CDR2 is YSYEKL. The CDR3: CASSQLTGQGANYGYTF. Here the CDR3 DNA reads TGCGCCAGCAGCCAATTAACGGGACAGGGAGCTAACTATGGCTACACCTTC.

The table lists this clonotype with many counts. The CDR3 protein is CASSPPVGQGDLDTEAFF. Here the CDR3 DNA reads TGTGCCAGCAGCCCCCCGGTTGGACAGGGGGATTTGGACACTGAAGCTTTCTTT. This chain links TRBV9 with TRBJ1-1; 10 bases line up with TRBD1. After removal of 4 bases from V and 3 bases from J, the junction contained 15 bases not matched to a gene. The CDR3 runs to 18 residues. Germline CDR1 and CDR2: SGDLS and YYNGEE.

This clonotype was recorded at least ten times. V and J are TRBV10-3 and TRBJ2-7; D may be TRBD1 or TRBD2 (5 bases each). V was shortened by 0 bases and J by 0 bases, with 15 bases between the two germline ends. Germline values: CDR1 ENHRY, CDR2 SYGVKD. The CDR3 is made up of 17 amino acids. Here the CDR3 DNA reads TGTGCCATCAGTGAGTCATTCGGGGCAGGTAGCTCCTACGAGCAGTACTTC. Its protein product is CAISESFGAGSSYEQYF.

This clonotype was observed many times. This chain joins TRBV3-1 and TRBJ2-5, with TRBD1 identical over 7 bases. The CDR3 contains 14 residues. V shed 2 bases and J 2 bases; nucleotides not matched to a gene: 2. Germline CDR1 reads LGHDT; CDR2 reads YNNKEL (reference sequence). The CDR3 DNA follows: TGTGCCAGCAGCCAACGGACAGGACAAGAGACCCAGTACTTC. It encodes CASSQRTGQETQYF.

This clonotype was recorded a few times. The rearrangement joins TRBV3-1 to TRBJ2-5; 11 bases align to TRBD1. Per the germline V gene, CDR1 is LGHDT and CDR2 is YNNKEL (reference sequence). J gave up 3 bases and V 1 base, and 1 base lay outside the gene matches. The CDR3 is 15 residues long. As DNA, the CDR3 is TGTGCCAGCAGCCAAGGGGACAGGGGGGAAGAGACCCAGTACTTC. It encodes CASSQGDRGEETQYF.

This clonotype occurred a few times. V gene TRBV6-2 or TRBV6-3 combines with J gene TRBJ2-2, with 9 bases identical to TRBD2. V shed 4 bases, J shed 6 bases, and the junction held 3 bases outside the gene matches. Germline V gene sequence: CDR1 MNHEY, CDR2 SVGEGT. This CDR3 has 14 residues. The CDR3 spells CASSFSGSAGELFF. The CDR3, as DNA: TGTGCCAGCAGTTTTAGCGGGAGTGCCGGGGAGCTGTTTTTT.

CDR3 protein: CASRPKTGQIGATGELFF. As DNA, the CDR3 is TGCGCCAGCAGGCCGAAGACCGGGCAGATCGGGGCCACCGGGGAGCTGTTTTTT. V is TRBV10-1 and J is TRBJ2-2; D may correspond to TRBD1 or TRBD2 (5 bases each). The germline gives CDR1 WNHNN, CDR2 SYGVQD (reference sequence). The CDR3 spans 18 residues. The V end lost 6 bases, the J end lost 4 bases, and 24 bases lay between the germline ends.

This clonotype appeared many times. This chain links TRBV7-2 with TRBJ2-7, with TRBD2 as a possible D gene (6 bases). V shed 2 bases and J shed 6 bases, with 20 bases lying between them. Germline CDR1 and CDR2: SGHTA and FQGNSA. The CDR3 runs 16 residues. The CDR3 sequence is CASSLPPWDWPLEQYF. The CDR3 nucleotides are TGTGCCAGCAGCTTACCCCCCTGGGACTGGCCCCTCGAGCAGTACTTC.